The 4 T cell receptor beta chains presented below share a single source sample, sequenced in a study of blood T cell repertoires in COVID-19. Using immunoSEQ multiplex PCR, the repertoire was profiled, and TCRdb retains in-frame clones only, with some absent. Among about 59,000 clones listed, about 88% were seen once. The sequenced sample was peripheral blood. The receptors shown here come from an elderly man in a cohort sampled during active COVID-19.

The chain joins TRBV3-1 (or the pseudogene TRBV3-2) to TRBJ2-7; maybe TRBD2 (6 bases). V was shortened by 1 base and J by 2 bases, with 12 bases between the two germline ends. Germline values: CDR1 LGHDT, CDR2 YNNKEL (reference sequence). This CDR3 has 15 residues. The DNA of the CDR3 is TGTGCCAGCAGCCAAGTAGGAGGGAAAACCTACGAGCAGTACTTC. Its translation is CASSQVGGKTYEQYF.

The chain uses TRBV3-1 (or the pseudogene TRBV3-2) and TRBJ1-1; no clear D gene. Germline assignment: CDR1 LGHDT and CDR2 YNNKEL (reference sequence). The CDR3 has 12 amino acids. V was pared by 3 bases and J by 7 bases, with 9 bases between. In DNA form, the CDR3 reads TGTGCCAGCAGCCACACGTCAGGTGAAGCTTTCTTT. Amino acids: CASSHTSGEAFF.

In nucleotides, the CDR3 is TGTGCCAGCAGCTTAGGTGTAGGACTTTACACCCAGTACTTC. This codes for CASSLGVGLYTQYF. The chain carries TRBV7-9 and TRBJ2-5; tentatively, D is TRBD2 (5 bases). Germline values: CDR1 SEHNR, CDR2 FQNEAQ (reference sequence). Trimming pared 1 base from V and 8 bases from J, leaving 14 bases between. This CDR3 region has 14 residues.

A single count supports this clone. The CDR3 nucleotides are TGTGCCAGCAGCCTCGCACGGACAGGGGGCCAGCCCCAGCATTTT. It is translated as CASSLARTGGQPQHF. The chain combines TRBV6-5 with TRBJ1-5, with 11 bases identical to TRBD1. The V gene end was trimmed by 6 bases and the J gene end by 7 bases; junction bases not matched to a gene: 8. This CDR3 is built from 15 residues. Looked up from germline, CDR1 is MNHEY and CDR2 is SVGAGI.